A single T cell receptor (beta chain) is shown here with its context. The sample is drawn from a study of CD8+ T cells in alopecia areata. The authors extracted RNA and reverse transcribed it into cDNA as the sequencing template. The table came from immunoSEQ multiplex PCR; TCRdb's copy has only in-frame clones and leaves some out. The table records some 110,000 clones, around 64% of them present only once. The receptor was derived from a human donor in good health. Sequenced material: CD4+ T cells sorted from blood.

The CDR3 sequence: CASSFSPGYNEQFF. The CDR3 nucleotides read TGTGCCAGCAGCTTCTCCCCCGGCTACAATGAGCAGTTCTTC. The V call is TRBV11-2, the J call TRBJ2-1; D uncertain. The ends were cut back, 3 bases at V and 3 bases at J, with 9 bases in the middle. The CDR3 is 14 residues long. The V gene's germline CDR1 is SGHAT and CDR2 FQNNGV.